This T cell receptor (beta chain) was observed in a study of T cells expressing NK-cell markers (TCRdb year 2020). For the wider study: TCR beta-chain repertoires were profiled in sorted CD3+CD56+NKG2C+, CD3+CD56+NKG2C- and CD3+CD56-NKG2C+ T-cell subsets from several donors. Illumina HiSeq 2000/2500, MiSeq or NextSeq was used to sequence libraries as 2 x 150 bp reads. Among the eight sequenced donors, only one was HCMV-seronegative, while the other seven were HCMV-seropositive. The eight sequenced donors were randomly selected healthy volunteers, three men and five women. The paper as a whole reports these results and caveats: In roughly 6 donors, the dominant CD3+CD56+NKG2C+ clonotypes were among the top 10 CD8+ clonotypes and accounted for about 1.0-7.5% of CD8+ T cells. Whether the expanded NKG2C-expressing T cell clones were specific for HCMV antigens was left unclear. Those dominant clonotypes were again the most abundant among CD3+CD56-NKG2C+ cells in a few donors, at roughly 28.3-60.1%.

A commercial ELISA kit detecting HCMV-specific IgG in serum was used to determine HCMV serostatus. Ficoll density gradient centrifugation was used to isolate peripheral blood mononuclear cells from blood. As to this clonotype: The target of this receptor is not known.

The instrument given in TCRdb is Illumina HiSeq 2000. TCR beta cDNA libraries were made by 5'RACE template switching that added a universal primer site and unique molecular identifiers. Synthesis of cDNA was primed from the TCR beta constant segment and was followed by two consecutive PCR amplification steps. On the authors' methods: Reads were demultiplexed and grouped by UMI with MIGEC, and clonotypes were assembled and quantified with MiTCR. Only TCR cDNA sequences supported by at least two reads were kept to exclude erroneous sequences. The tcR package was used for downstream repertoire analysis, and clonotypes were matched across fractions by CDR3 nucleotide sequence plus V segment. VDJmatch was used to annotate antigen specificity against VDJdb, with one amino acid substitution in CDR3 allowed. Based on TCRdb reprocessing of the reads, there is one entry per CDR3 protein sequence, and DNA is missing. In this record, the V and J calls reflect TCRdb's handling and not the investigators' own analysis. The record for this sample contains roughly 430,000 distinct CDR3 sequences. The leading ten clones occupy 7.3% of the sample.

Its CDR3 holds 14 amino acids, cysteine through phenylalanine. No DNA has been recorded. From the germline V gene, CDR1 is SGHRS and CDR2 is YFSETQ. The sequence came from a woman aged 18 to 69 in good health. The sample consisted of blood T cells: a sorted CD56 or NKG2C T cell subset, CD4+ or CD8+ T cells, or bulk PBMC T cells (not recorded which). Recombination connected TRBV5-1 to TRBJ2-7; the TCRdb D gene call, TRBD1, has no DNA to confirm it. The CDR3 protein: CASTRRDGTYEQYF.